The 28 T cell receptor beta chains below were found in one sample sequenced in a study of Graves' ophthalmopathy and Graves' hyperthyroidism. Amplifying from RNA transcripts, the study obtained TCR beta CDR3 regions. First-round RT-PCR with HTBI primers preceded a second-round multiplex PCR. One entry per CDR3 protein results from TCRdb running MiXCR on the multiplex PCR reads. In the table there are hundreds of thousands of distinct CDR3 sequences, around 45% of which are singletons. Sequencing was performed on peripheral blood. The receptors originated from an adult man with Graves' ophthalmopathy.

This chain connects TRBV20-1 to TRBJ2-7, with D maybe TRBD2 (5 bases). Germline values: CDR1 DFQATT, CDR2 SNEGSKA (reference sequence). The CDR3 covers 10 residues. The germline V and J ends were trimmed by 5 bases and 7 bases, with 9 bases remaining between them. CDR3: CSAWENEQYF. The CDR3 DNA reads as TGCAGTGCTTGGGAGAATGAGCAGTACTTC.

The chain has TRBV6-6 and TRBJ2-2; a weak D match, TRBD2 (5 bases). This CDR3 has 13 amino acids. V lost 4 bases and J lost 6, with 9 bases in between. Germline loops: CDR1 MNHNY, CDR2 SVGAGI (reference sequence). This CDR3 is CASSFRGPGELFF. The CDR3, as DNA: TGTGCCAGCAGTTTTCGGGGTCCCGGGGAGCTGTTTTTT.

CDR3 region: CATSDSKDGNQPQHF. The DNA for the CDR3 is TGTGCCACCAGTGATTCTAAAGATGGCAATCAGCCCCAGCATTTT. V usage is TRBV24-1 and J usage is TRBJ1-5, with D unresolved. Germline loops: CDR1 KGHDR, CDR2 SFDVKD. The CDR3 length is 15 residues. V lost 2 bases to trimming and J lost 2 bases, with 9 bases between them.

In this sample, this clonotype turned up a few times. This chain joins TRBV12-3 or TRBV12-4 and TRBJ1-2, with 7 bases that match TRBD1. The CDR3 is made up of 14 amino acids. The trim removed 6 bases at V and 2 bases at J, leaving 6 bases unmatched. The chain's CDR3 is CASRFGQANYGYTF. The CDR3 DNA follows: TGTGCCAGCAGATTCGGACAGGCGAACTATGGCTACACCTTC.

This chain uses TRBV11-2 with TRBJ2-2; 7 bases are shared with TRBD1. Germline V CDR1 and CDR2: SGHAT, FQNNGV. This CDR3 has 15 amino acids. The trim removed 5 bases at V and 5 bases at J, leaving 8 bases unmatched. CDR3 amino acids: CASSPLTGRTGELFF. CDR3 bases: TGTGCCAGCAGCCCCCTGACAGGGAGAACCGGGGAGCTGTTTTTT.

The rearrangement links TRBV12-3 or TRBV12-4 to TRBJ1-5; D gene unclear. V was shortened by 3 bases and J by 2 bases, with 8 bases between the two germline ends. CDR3 length: 14 amino acids. In DNA, the CDR3 is TGTGCCAGCAGTTTCCGAGAGGGCAATCAGCCCCAGCATTTT. Amino acid sequence: CASSFREGNQPQHF.

The count of this clonotype is one. This rearrangement joins TRBV7-3 to TRBJ2-3; D might be TRBD2 (5 bases). From germline, CDR1 is SGHTA and CDR2 FQGTGA. The CDR3 sequence is 15 residues long. Trimming stripped 5 bases from V and 2 bases from J, with 14 bases between. The CDR3 loop reads CASSRTLESTDTQYF. CDR3 bases: TGTGCCAGCAGCCGAACACTAGAATCCACAGATACGCAGTATTTT.

This clonotype was found a few times. The chain carries TRBV10-2 and TRBJ1-6, with D perhaps matching TRBD1 (5 bases). V shed 3 bases and J shed 10 bases, with 13 bases lying between them. The germline CDR1 and CDR2 sequences are WSHSY and SAAADI. This CDR3 region has 14 residues. The CDR3 protein is CASSEVPSGSPLHF. CDR3 in DNA: TGCGCCAGCAGTGAAGTCCCCTCAGGGTCACCCCTCCACTTT.

This chain connects TRBV5-1 to TRBJ1-6; 7 positions agree with TRBD1. Germline CDR1 reads SGHRS; CDR2 reads YFSETQ. This CDR3 has 15 residues. Germline trimming cut 4 bases from V and 7 bases from J; bases unmatched to any gene: 8. CDR3 coding DNA: TGCGCCAGCAGCCCCGGACAGGTACAAAATTCACCCCTCCACTTT. It codes for CASSPGQVQNSPLHF.

The count of this clonotype is one. The V call is TRBV3-1, the J call TRBJ1-2; D perhaps matches TRBD1 (6 bases). V was pared by 4 bases and J by 4 bases, with 10 bases between. Per germline, CDR1 LGHDT and CDR2 YNNKEL (reference sequence). The CDR3 sequence is 13 residues long. CDR3 bases: TGTGCCAGCAGCCTAGGACAGCGCTATGGCTACACCTTC. Its translation: CASSLGQRYGYTF. Full variable domain (missing parts from reference TRBV3-1 and TRBJ1-2): DTAVSQTPKYLVTQMGNDKSIKCEQNLGHDTMYWYKQDSKKFLKIMFSYNNKELIINETVPNRFSPKSPDKAHLNLHINSLELGDSAVYFCASSLGQRYGYTFGSGTRLTVV.

The rearrangement uses TRBV15 and TRBJ1-3; 9 bases are a match to TRBD1. CDR3 length: 17 amino acids. Germline V gene data show CDR1 as LNHNV and CDR2 as YYDKDF (reference sequence). The J segment lost 2 bases and the V segment lost 0 bases, leaving 5 bases of the junction unmatched. In DNA, the CDR3 is TGTGCCACCAGCAGAGACTTGGACAGGGGAGCTGGAAACACCATATATTTT. The encoded protein is CATSRDLDRGAGNTIYF.

The chain links TRBV7-2 to TRBJ2-5; 7 nucleotides align to TRBD2. Germline V gene data show CDR1 as SGHTA and CDR2 as FQGNSA. Trimming cost V 7 bases and J 2 bases; bases outside gene matches: 4. The CDR3 loop spans 13 amino acids. The CDR3 is CASTAGWQETQYF. DNA for the CDR3: TGTGCCAGCACAGCGGGATGGCAAGAGACCCAGTACTTC.

The chain employs TRBV5-1 and TRBJ1-6, with D possibly being TRBD1 (6 bases). Germline V gives CDR1 SGHRS, CDR2 YFSETQ. The V end was cut by 4 bases, the J end by 10 bases, with 12 bases between. The CDR3 is 13 residues long. The CDR3 DNA sequence: TGCGCCAGCAGCCTCCGGGGACAATCACCCCTCCACTTT. Protein: CASSLRGQSPLHF.

The chain couples TRBV4-1 to TRBJ1-2; TRBD1 aligns across 7 bases. Germline CDR1 MGHRA, CDR2 YSYEKL. The junction had 9 bases not matched to a gene; V was cut back by 0 bases and J by 5 bases. The CDR3 totals 16 residues. The CDR3 loop is CASSQEDPGTAYGYTF. CDR3 DNA sequence: TGCGCCAGCAGCCAAGAGGACCCCGGGACAGCTTATGGCTACACCTTC.

The chain employs TRBV7-6 and TRBJ2-7, with TRBD2 matching 8 bases. After removal of 1 base from V and 5 bases from J, the junction contained 7 bases not matched to a gene. Germline V gene sequence: CDR1 SGHVS, CDR2 FNYEAQ. The CDR3 totals 15 residues. The CDR3 region is CASSLGGGGMDEQYF. The CDR3, as DNA: TGTGCCAGCAGCTTAGGAGGCGGGGGGATGGACGAGCAGTACTTC.

The chain couples TRBV19 to TRBJ1-2; no firm D call. There are 12 residues in the CDR3. Germline V gene data show CDR1 as LNHDA and CDR2 as SQIVND (reference sequence). V shed 6 bases and J shed 5 bases, with 10 bases lying between them. Here the CDR3 DNA reads TGTGCCAGTAGAGTACCAGGTTATGGCTACACCTTC. It yields the protein CASRVPGYGYTF.

This chain connects TRBV20-1 to TRBJ1-5; possible D gene TRBD1, 5 bases. There are 17 residues in the CDR3. CDR1 and CDR2 (germline): DFQATT, SNEGSKA (reference sequence). Trimming stripped 6 bases from V and 4 bases from J, with 25 bases between. CDR3 loop: CSANSPSGKGKNQPQHF. CDR3 DNA: TGCAGTGCAAATAGCCCGTCAGGGAAAGGGAAAAATCAGCCCCAGCATTTT.

This clonotype was seen ten or more times. The rearrangement links TRBV7-3 to TRBJ1-1; D perhaps matches TRBD1 (6 bases). V was pared by 4 bases and J by 4 bases, with 10 bases between. The germline V gene encodes CDR1 SGHTA and CDR2 FQGTGA. The CDR3 contains 13 residues. CDR3 DNA sequence: TGTGCCAGCAGCTCTCAGGGGACCACTGAAGCTTTCTTT. It codes for CASSSQGTTEAFF.

This chain joins TRBV7-9 and TRBJ2-7; the D is unclear. The CDR3 sequence is 15 residues long. Per germline, CDR1 SEHNR and CDR2 FQNEAQ (reference sequence). V was shortened by 5 bases and J by 1 base, with 15 bases between the two germline ends. The CDR3 DNA is TGTGCCAGCAGCCTCCCGGTAGTCGGATCCTACGAGCAGTACTTC. Translated: CASSLPVVGSYEQYF. Drawing the rest from reference TRBV7-9 and TRBJ2-7, the complete variable domain is DTGVSQNPRHKITKRGQNVTFRCDPISEHNRLYWYRQTLGQGPEFLTYFQNEAQLEKSRLLSDRFSAERPKGSFSTLEIQRTEQGDSAMYLCASSLPVVGSYEQYFGPGTRLTVT.

J is TRBJ2-7 and V is TRBV19, with D perhaps being TRBD1 or TRBD2 (5 bases each). CDR3 length equals 11 residues. The germline gives CDR1 LNHDA, CDR2 SQIVND (reference sequence). V was clipped by 10 bases and J by 10 bases, with 17 bases between them. The CDR3 nucleotides are TGTGCCAACACCTCCCCAGGGAGTCAGTACTTC. Translated, it gives CANTSPGSQYF.

The V call is TRBV7-2, the J call TRBJ1-2; perhaps TRBD1 as D (6 bases). The ends were cut back, 2 bases at V and 8 bases at J, with 18 bases in the middle. The CDR3 runs to 15 residues. Germline-derived CDR1 and CDR2 are SGHTA and FQGNSA. The CDR3: CASSLSGTPLKGYTF. The CDR3 nucleotides read TGTGCCAGCAGCTTATCCGGGACACCCCTGAAGGGCTACACCTTC.

The CDR3 region has the DNA TGTGCCAGCACTCAGGCTAGCGGGGGCGTAGAGACCCAGTACTTC. As protein: CASTQASGGVETQYF. The chain uses TRBV7-9 and TRBJ2-5, with TRBD2 matching over 10 bases. The CDR3 totals 15 residues. J gave up 4 bases and V 7 bases, and 9 bases lay outside the gene matches. CDR1 is SEHNR and CDR2 is FQNEAQ in the germline V gene (reference sequence).

This clonotype has only one observation. The rearrangement uses TRBV6-5 and TRBJ1-2; 11 nucleotides agree with TRBD1. J gave up 4 bases and V 6 bases, and 13 bases lay outside the gene matches. This CDR3 contains 17 residues. Germline CDR1 is MNHEY and CDR2 is SVGAGI. CDR3 coding DNA: TGTGCCAGCAGAGCCAGCCCGGGACAGGGGGAAGGCTATGGCTACACCTTC. It codes for CASRASPGQGEGYGYTF.

The CDR3 loop is CASSGGILTEAFF. CDR3 DNA sequence: TGTGCCAGCAGTGGTGGGATCTTGACTGAAGCTTTCTTT. This rearrangement joins TRBV7-9 to TRBJ1-1; D is undetermined. V was trimmed by 6 bases and J by 5 bases, leaving 13 bases between them. This CDR3 is built from 13 residues. The germline CDR1 and CDR2 sequences are SEHNR and FQNEAQ (reference sequence).

This chain links TRBV7-2 with TRBJ1-2; weak D call: TRBD1 (6 bases). Per germline, CDR1 SGHTA and CDR2 FQGNSA. This CDR3 contains 14 residues. Trimming took 0 bases from V and 2 from J, leaving 7 bases between them. The CDR3 region is CASSLAQGNYGYTF. The CDR3 nucleotides read TGTGCCAGCAGCTTAGCCCAGGGGAACTATGGCTACACCTTC.

The V and J genes are TRBV7-9 and TRBJ1-2; 9 nucleotides line up with TRBD1. The CDR3 extends over 13 amino acids. The germline V gene has CDR1 SEHNR and CDR2 FQNEAQ (reference sequence). With 5 bases clipped from V and 9 bases from J, the junction kept 7 bases outside the gene matches. The CDR3 here is CASSGDRGVSYTF. The CDR3 DNA reads TGTGCCAGCAGCGGCGACAGGGGGGTGAGCTACACCTTC.

CDR3 region: CASSLEGQTYEQYF. The CDR3, as DNA: TGTGCCAGCAGTCTCGAGGGACAGACCTACGAGCAGTACTTC. The chain has TRBV2 and TRBJ2-7, with 7 positions matching TRBD1. CDR1 SNHLY and CDR2 FYNNEI come from the germline V gene. The CDR3 loop spans 14 amino acids. Germline trimming cut 5 bases from V and 2 bases from J; bases unmatched to any gene: 6.

The chain links TRBV15 to TRBJ1-1; D is uncertain. The CDR3 loop spans 14 amino acids. Looked up from germline, CDR1 is LNHNV and CDR2 is YYDKDF (reference sequence). Trimming shortened V by 10 bases and J by 4 bases, and 19 bases separated the two germline ends. The CDR3 DNA follows: TGTGCCAGCTCGGCAGGAAGAGGATCCACTGAAGCTTTCTTT. Residues: CASSAGRGSTEAFF.